The entry that follows covers one T cell receptor (beta chain) sequence. The antigen remains unidentified. Trimming left V 1 base short and J 2 bases short, with 17 bases between. Germline-derived CDR1 and CDR2 are DFQATT and SNEGSKA (reference sequence). The CDR3 length is 16 residues. This sample was included in a study of T-cell memory formation after mild COVID-19. Study-wide background: TCR clusters showed largely donor specificity. Regarding the study as a whole: Clones that got smaller from day 15 to 85 had even CD4/CD8, while clones growing later tipped toward CD4+. Pre-infection memory contained some responding clones, which suggested that cross-reactive memory had joined. Contracting CD4+ clones sat mainly in CM and EM; CD8+ in EMRA.

TCRdb re-analysed the 5' RACE reads in MiXCR, keeping a single row per CDR3 protein. This table holds around 300,000 distinct CDR3 sequences, roughly 13% found once. This chain connects TRBV20-1 to TRBJ1-1; TRBD1 is a possible D gene (5 bases). Sequences were obtained from PBMCs or a T cell subset sorted from them (not recorded which). The receptor was isolated from a man between 18 and 35 years old who had mild COVID-19 (a few samples of this study predate the infection). Cell type and time point are not known. CDR3 loop: CSARAVGGELNTEAFF. The CDR3 DNA reads as TGCAGTGCTAGAGCCGTGGGGGGGGAGCTAAACACTGAAGCTTTCTTT.